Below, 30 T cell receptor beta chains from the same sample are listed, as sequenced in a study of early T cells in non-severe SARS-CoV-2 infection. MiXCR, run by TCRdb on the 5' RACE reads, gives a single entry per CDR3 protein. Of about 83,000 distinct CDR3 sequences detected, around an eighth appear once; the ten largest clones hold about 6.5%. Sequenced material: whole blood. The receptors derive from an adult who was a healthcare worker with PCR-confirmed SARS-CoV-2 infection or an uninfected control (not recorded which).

CDR3 nucleotides: TGCAGCGTTGAGCCCCCATCAGCGGATTACAATGAGCAGTTCTTC. Amino acids: CSVEPPSADYNEQFF. This chain links TRBV29-1 with TRBJ2-1; TRBD2 is a possible D gene (5 bases). V gave up 3 bases and J gave up 4 bases, with 16 bases separating them. Germline CDR1 is SQVTM and CDR2 is ANQGSEA. There are 15 residues in the CDR3.

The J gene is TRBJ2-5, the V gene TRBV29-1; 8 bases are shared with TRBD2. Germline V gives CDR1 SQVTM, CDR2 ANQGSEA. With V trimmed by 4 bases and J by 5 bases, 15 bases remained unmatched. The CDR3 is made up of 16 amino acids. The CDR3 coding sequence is TGCAGCGTTGGCTTCTCCACAGCGGGAGATTTGGAGACCCAGTACTTC. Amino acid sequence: CSVGFSTAGDLETQYF.

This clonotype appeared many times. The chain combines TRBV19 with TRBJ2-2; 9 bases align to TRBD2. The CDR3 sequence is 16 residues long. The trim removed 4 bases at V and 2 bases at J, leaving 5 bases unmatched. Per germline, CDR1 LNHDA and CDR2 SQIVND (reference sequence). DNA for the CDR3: TGTGCCAGTAGTACCGGGACTAGCCCTAACACCGGGGAGCTGTTTTTT. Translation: CASSTGTSPNTGELFF.

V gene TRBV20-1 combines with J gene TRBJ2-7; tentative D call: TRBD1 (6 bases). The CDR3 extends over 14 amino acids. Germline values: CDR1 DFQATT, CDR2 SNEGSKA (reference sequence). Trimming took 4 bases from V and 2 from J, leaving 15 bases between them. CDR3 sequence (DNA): TGCAGTGCTAACGGTCAGGGGTTTACCTACGAGCAGTACTTC. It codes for CSANGQGFTYEQYF.

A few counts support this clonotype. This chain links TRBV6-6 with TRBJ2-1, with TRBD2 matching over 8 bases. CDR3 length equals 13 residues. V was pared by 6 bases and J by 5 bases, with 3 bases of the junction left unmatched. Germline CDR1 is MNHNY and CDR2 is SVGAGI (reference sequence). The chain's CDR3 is CASRGLVNNEQFF. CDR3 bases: TGTGCCAGCAGGGGACTAGTTAACAATGAGCAGTTCTTC.

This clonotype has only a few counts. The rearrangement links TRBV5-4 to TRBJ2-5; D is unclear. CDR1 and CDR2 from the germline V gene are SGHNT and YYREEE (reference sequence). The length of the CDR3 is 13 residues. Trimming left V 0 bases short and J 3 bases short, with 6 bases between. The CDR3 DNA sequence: TGTGCCAGCAGCTTGGGCCGAGAAGAGACCCAGTACTTC. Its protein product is CASSLGREETQYF.

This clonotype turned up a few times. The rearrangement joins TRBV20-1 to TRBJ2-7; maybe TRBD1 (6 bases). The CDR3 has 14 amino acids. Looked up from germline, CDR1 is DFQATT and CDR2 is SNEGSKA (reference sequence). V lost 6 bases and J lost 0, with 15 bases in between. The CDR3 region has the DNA TGCAGTGCGGCGGCCGGGACAATCTCCTACGAGCAGTACTTC. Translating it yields CSAAAGTISYEQYF.

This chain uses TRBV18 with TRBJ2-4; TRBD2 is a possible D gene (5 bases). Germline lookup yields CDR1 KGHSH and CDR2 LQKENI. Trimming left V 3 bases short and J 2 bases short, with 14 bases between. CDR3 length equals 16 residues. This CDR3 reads CASSPTRLSTKNIQYF. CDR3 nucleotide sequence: TGTGCCAGCTCACCTACTAGGCTTTCGACCAAAAACATTCAGTACTTC.

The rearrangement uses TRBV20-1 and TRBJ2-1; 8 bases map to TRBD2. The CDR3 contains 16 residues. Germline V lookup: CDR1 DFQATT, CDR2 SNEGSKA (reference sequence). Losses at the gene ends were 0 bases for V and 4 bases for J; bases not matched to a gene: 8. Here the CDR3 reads CSARDPSSGRYNEQFF. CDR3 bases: TGCAGTGCTAGAGATCCGTCTAGCGGGCGATACAATGAGCAGTTCTTC.

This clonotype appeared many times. CDR3 loop: CASSPRTIAGLGNEQFF. The CDR3 DNA reads TGTGCCAGCAGTCCAAGGACCATAGCGGGGCTAGGGAATGAGCAGTTCTTC. The chain is built from TRBV27 and TRBJ2-1; TRBD2 matches at 8 bases. V was clipped by 5 bases and J by 7 bases; unmatched bases: 16. CDR3 length: 17 residues. From germline, CDR1 is MNHEY and CDR2 SMNVEV (reference sequence).

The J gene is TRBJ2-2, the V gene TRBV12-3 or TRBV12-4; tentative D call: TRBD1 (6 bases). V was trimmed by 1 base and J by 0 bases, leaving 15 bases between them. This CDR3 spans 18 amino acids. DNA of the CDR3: TGTGCCAGCAGTTTAGGCAGGGGAAGCGCGACGAACACCGGGGAGCTGTTTTTT. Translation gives CASSLGRGSATNTGELFF.

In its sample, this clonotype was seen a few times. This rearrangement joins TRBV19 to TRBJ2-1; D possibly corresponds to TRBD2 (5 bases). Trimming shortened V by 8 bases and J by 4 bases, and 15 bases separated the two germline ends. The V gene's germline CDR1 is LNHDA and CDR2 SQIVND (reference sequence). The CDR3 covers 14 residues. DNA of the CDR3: TGTGCCAGTGATAGAGGGTCAGAATACAATGAGCAGTTCTTC. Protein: CASDRGSEYNEQFF. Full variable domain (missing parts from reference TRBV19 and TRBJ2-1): DGGITQSPKYLFRKEGQNVTLSCEQNLNHDAMYWYRQDPGQGLRLIYYSQIVNDFQKGDIAEGYSVSREKKESFPLTVTSAQKNPTAFYLCASDRGSEYNEQFFGPGTRLTVL.

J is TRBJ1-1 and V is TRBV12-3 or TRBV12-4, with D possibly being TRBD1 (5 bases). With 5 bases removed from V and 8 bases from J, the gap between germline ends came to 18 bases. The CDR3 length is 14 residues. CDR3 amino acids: CASSQVGTGGEAFF. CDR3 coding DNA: TGTGCCAGCAGTCAAGTAGGGACGGGAGGAGAAGCTTTCTTT.

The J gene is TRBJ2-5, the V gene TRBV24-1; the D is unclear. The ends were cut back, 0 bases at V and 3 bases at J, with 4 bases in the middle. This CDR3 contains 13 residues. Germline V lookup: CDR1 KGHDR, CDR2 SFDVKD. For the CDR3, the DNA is TGTGCCACCAGTGATTTGATTGAAGAGACCCAGTACTTC. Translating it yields CATSDLIEETQYF.

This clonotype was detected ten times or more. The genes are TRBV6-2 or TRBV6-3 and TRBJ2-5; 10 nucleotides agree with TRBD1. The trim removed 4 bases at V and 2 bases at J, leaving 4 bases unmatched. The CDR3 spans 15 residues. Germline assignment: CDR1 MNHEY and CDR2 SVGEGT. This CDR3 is CASSSRDRGQETQYF. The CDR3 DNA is TGTGCCAGCAGTTCCCGGGACAGGGGACAAGAGACCCAGTACTTC.

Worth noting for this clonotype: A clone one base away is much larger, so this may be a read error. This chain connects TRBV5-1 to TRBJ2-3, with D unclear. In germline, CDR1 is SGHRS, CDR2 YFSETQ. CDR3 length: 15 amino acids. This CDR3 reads CASSLVDVDTDKQYF. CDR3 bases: TGCGCCAGCAGCTTGGTAGACGTAGACACAGATAAGCAGTATTTT.

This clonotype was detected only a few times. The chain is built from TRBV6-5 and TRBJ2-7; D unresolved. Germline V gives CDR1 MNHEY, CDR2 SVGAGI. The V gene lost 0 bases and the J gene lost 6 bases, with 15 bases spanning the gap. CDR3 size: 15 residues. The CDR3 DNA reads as TGTGCCAGCAGTTACTCGAACGGACCCCTCGGCGAGCAGTACTTC. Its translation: CASSYSNGPLGEQYF.

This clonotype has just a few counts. CDR3 residues: CASSKLSTEKVVAAPPTYNEQFF. DNA of the CDR3: TGTGCCAGCAGCAAGCTTAGCACAGAAAAAGTAGTAGCGGCCCCTCCGACGTACAATGAGCAGTTCTTC. The chain carries TRBV11-1 and TRBJ2-1; D is perhaps TRBD2 (6 bases). Per germline, CDR1 SGHAT and CDR2 FQDESV (reference sequence). The CDR3 length is 23 residues. V lost 5 bases, J lost 4 bases, and 39 bases lay in between.

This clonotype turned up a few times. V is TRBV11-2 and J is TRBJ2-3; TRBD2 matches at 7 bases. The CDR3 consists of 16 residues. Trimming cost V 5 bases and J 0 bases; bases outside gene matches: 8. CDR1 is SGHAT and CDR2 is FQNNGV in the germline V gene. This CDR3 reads CASSVPLAASTDTQYF. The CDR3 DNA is TGTGCCAGCAGCGTCCCTCTAGCGGCTAGCACAGATACGCAGTATTTT.

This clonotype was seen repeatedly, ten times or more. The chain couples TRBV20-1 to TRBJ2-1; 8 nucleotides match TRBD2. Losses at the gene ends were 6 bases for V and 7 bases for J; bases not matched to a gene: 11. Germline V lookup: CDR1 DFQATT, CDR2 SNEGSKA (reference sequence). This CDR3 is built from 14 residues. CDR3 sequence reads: CSAAHSGTGNEQFF. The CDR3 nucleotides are TGCAGTGCCGCACATAGCGGGACTGGAAATGAGCAGTTCTTC.

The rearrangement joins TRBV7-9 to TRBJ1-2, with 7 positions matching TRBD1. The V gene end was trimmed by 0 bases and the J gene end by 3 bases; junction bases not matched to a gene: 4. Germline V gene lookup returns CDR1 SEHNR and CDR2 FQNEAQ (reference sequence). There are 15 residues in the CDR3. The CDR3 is CASSLAAGGHYGYTF. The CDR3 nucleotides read TGTGCCAGCAGCTTAGCGGCAGGGGGACACTATGGCTACACCTTC.

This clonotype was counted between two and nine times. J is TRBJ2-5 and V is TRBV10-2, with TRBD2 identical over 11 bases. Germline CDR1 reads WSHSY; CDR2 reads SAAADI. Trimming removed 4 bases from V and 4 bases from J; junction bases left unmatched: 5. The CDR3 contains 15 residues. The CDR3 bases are TGCGCCAGCAGTGTAAATAGCGGGAGGGGAGAGACCCAGTACTTC. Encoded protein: CASSVNSGRGETQYF.

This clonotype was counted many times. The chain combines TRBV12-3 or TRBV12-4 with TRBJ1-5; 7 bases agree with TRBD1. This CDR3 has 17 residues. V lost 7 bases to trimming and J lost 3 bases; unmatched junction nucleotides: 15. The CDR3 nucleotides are TGTGCCAGCACCGTCCGACCGGGACAGCGGAACAATCAGCCCCAGCATTTT. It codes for CASTVRPGQRNNQPQHF.

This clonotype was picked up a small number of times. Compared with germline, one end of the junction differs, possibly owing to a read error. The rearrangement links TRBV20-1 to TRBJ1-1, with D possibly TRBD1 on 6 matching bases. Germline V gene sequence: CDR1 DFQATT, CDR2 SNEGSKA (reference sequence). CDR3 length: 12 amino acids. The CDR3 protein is CSARPGQFEVFF. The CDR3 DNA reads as TGCAGTGCTAGACCAGGACAGTTCGAAGTTTTCTTT.

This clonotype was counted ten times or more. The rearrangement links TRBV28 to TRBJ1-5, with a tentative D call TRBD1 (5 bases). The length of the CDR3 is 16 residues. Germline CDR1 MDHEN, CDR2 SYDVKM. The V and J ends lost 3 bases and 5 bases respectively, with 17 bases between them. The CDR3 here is CASSFGRGLGYQPQHF. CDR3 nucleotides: TGTGCCAGCAGTTTCGGGAGGGGATTGGGTTATCAGCCCCAGCATTTT.

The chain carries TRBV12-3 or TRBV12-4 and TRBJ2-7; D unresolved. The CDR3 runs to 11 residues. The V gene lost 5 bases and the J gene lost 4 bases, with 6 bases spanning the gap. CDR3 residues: CASSRRYEQYF. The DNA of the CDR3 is TGTGCCAGCAGTCGGCGGTACGAGCAGTACTTC.

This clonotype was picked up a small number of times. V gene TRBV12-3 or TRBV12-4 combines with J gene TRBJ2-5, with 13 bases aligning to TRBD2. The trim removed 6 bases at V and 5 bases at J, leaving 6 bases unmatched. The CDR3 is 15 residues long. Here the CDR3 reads CASRSGLAGKETQYF. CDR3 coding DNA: TGTGCCAGCAGGTCGGGACTAGCGGGAAAGGAGACCCAGTACTTC.

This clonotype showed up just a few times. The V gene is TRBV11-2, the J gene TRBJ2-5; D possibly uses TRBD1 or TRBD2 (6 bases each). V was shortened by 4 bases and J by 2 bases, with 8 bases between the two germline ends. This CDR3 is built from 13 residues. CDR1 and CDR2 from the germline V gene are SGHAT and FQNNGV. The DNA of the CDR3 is TGTGCCAGCAGCTGGGGGGCTCAAGAGACCCAGTACTTC. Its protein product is CASSWGAQETQYF. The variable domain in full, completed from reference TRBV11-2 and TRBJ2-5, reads EAGVAQSPRYKIIEKRQSVAFWCNPISGHATLYWYQQILGQGPKLLIQFQNNGVVDDSQLPKDRFSAERLKGVDSTLKIQPAKLEDSAVYLCASSWGAQETQYFGPGTRLLVL.

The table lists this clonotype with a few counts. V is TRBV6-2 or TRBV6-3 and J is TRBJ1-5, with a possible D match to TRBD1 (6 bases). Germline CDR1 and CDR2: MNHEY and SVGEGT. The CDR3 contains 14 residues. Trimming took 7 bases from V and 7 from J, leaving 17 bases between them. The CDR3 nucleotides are TGTGCCAGCACCCCGATGAGGGGGAACCAGCCCCAGCATTTT. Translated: CASTPMRGNQPQHF.

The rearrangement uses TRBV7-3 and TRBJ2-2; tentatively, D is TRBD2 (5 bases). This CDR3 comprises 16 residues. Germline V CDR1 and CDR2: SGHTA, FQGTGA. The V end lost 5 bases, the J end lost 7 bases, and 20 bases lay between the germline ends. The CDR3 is CASSQGPGQRGGELFF. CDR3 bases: TGTGCCAGCAGCCAAGGACCCGGCCAACGGGGCGGGGAGCTGTTTTTT.